This TCR beta chain was obtained from a study of CD8 T cells in Susac syndrome. This CDR3 spans 13 amino acids. With 5 bases removed from V and 1 base from J, the gap between germline ends came to 9 bases. Germline-derived CDR1 and CDR2 are DFQATT and SNEGSKA (reference sequence). With random hexamers, about 0.45 to 1 ug RNA was reverse transcribed. TCRdb itself ran the immunoSEQ multiplex PCR reads through MiXCR, one entry per CDR3 protein. The sample records 150,000 to 200,000 distinct CDR3 sequences, around 94% being singletons. The rearrangement links TRBV20-1 to TRBJ1-5; maybe TRBD1 (5 bases). Sequencing was done on a sample of CD4+ T cells from PBMCs. This sequence was found in a human donor in good health. DNA of the CDR3: TGCAGTGCTGGGGCCGGGAGCAATCAGCCCCAGCATTTT. Its protein is CSAGAGSNQPQHF.